These 15 T cell receptor beta chains originate from one sample sequenced in a study of Graves' ophthalmopathy and Graves' hyperthyroidism. Amplified material comprised TCR beta CDR3 regions derived from RNA transcripts. HTBI primers primed a first-round RT-PCR, and a second-round multiplex PCR followed. TCRdb reanalysed the multiplex PCR reads using MiXCR and keeps one entry per CDR3 protein. The sample has around 1.1 million distinct CDR3 sequences, 35% to 40% seen once. Sequencing was done on a sample of peripheral blood or thyroid tissue (not recorded which). All receptors derive from an adult man with Graves' hyperthyroidism.

The rearrangement uses TRBV4-2 and TRBJ2-5; D perhaps matches TRBD1 (5 bases). The J call is doubtful: the DNA matches TRBJ2-7 better. CDR1 is LGHNA, CDR2 YNFKEQ, per germline. The CDR3 covers 11 residues. CDR3 coding DNA: TGTGCCAGCAGCGGGGCGGACGAGCAGTACTTC. Its translation: CASSGADEQYF.

V gene TRBV5-1 combines with J gene TRBJ2-2, with 8 bases lining up with TRBD2. Germline values: CDR1 SGHRS, CDR2 YFSETQ. The CDR3 runs to 19 residues. The ends lost 0 bases at V and 4 bases at J; junction bases unmatched: 14. The CDR3, as DNA: TGCGCCAGCAGCTTGGCCGCCAGTCAGGCGGGGGGTTTCACCGGGGAGCTGTTTTTT. Protein: CASSLAASQAGGFTGELFF.

The chain carries TRBV11-2 and TRBJ2-5; TRBD2 is a possible D gene (6 bases). This CDR3 is built from 16 residues. Germline CDR1 reads SGHAT; CDR2 reads FQNNGV. V shed 6 bases and J shed 4 bases, with 21 bases lying between them. In DNA, the CDR3 is TGTGCCAGCAGAGACCCCGAGCGGGTGGCTTTAGAGACCCAGTACTTC. Its translation: CASRDPERVALETQYF.

The sample holds one count of this clonotype. V is TRBV7-7 and J is TRBJ1-2; TRBD1 aligns across 8 bases. V gave up 3 bases and J gave up 6 bases; unmatched junction bases: 9. CDR1 is SSHAT and CDR2 is FNYEAQ in the germline V gene (reference sequence). This CDR3 comprises 15 residues. Here the CDR3 reads CASSLGQDVLNGYTF. The CDR3 region has the DNA TGTGCCAGCAGCTTGGGACAGGACGTGTTGAATGGCTACACCTTC.

In its sample, this clonotype was seen once. CDR3 nucleotides: TGCGCCAGCAGCTTAGGGGCGATTATTGAAGCTTTCTTT. It specifies CASSLGAIIEAFF. The J gene is TRBJ1-1, the V gene TRBV5-1, with D maybe TRBD1 (5 bases). This CDR3 has 13 amino acids. V dropped 2 bases and J dropped 7 bases, with 12 bases sitting between them. Germline V gives CDR1 SGHRS, CDR2 YFSETQ.

The rearrangement links TRBV20-1 to TRBJ1-3; D gene ambiguous. Germline V gene data show CDR1 as DFQATT and CDR2 as SNEGSKA (reference sequence). The CDR3 sequence is 14 residues long. V was trimmed by 1 base and J by 0 bases, leaving 7 bases between them. This CDR3 is CSARGVSSGNTIYF. CDR3 DNA sequence: TGCAGTGCTAGAGGTGTTAGCTCTGGAAACACCATATATTTT.

The CDR3 here is CASSPWAHTYEQYF. Written as DNA, the CDR3 is TGTGCCAGCAGTCCTTGGGCACATACCTACGAGCAGTACTTC. The V gene is TRBV12-3 or TRBV12-4, the J gene TRBJ2-7, with no clear D. The V end was cut by 5 bases, the J end by 2 bases, with 13 bases between. This CDR3 contains 14 residues.

The sample holds one count of this clonotype. It is likely a read error, because the conserved phenylalanine at the end of the CDR3 is missing. No DNA is shown, since the ends of the CDR3 on it are uncertain; the CDR3 is the one TCRdb lists. The chain links TRBV5-1 to TRBJ2-7; the table's D call of TRBD1 was not tested on the DNA. The CDR3 contains 11 residues when both ends are counted. Germline V gene lookup returns CDR1 SGHRS and CDR2 YFSETQ. CDR3 sequence: CASSEGLSPAS.

This clonotype was recorded at least ten times. A clone one base away is much larger, so this may be a read error. The chain joins TRBV12-3 or TRBV12-4 to TRBJ1-3; D is unresolved. The CDR3 loop spans 12 amino acids. Between the trimmed V and J ends, which lost 6 bases and 0 bases, there was a span of 3 bases. CDR3 in amino acids: CASRPSGNTIYF. In DNA, the CDR3 is TGTGCCAGCAGGCCCTCTGGAAACACCATATATTTT.

The chain carries TRBV29-1 and TRBJ2-1; no clear D. Trimming cost V 6 bases and J 3 bases, with 6 bases left between them. The CDR3 totals 11 residues. Germline loops: CDR1 SQVTM, CDR2 ANQGSEA. The CDR3 protein is CSVRDYNEQFF. The CDR3 DNA follows: TGCAGCGTCCGTGACTACAATGAGCAGTTCTTC.

This clonotype was seen ten or more times. The chain is built from TRBV28 and TRBJ1-6; D uncertain. This CDR3 has 13 amino acids. Trimming took off 8 bases at V and 7 bases at J, with 12 bases between the two ends. Germline V CDR1 and CDR2: MDHEN, SYDVKM. This CDR3 reads CASCGVGNSPLHF. The CDR3 DNA follows: TGTGCCAGCTGCGGCGTGGGGAATTCACCCCTCCACTTT. Full variable domain (missing parts from reference TRBV28 and TRBJ1-6): DVKVTQSSRYLVKRTGEKVFLECVQDMDHENMFWYRQDPGLGLRLIYFSYDVKMKEKGDIPEGYSVSREKKERFSLILESASTNQTSMYLCASCGVGNSPLHFGNGTRLTVT.

This clonotype was observed at least ten times. CDR3 sequence reads: CASNRDPNEKLFF. The CDR3 DNA is TGTGCCAGCAACCGAGACCCGAATGAAAAACTGTTTTTT. The chain recombines TRBV2 with TRBJ1-4; D is ambiguous. The CDR3 consists of 13 residues. Trimming shortened V by 7 bases and J by 5 bases, and 11 bases separated the two germline ends. Germline CDR1 SNHLY, CDR2 FYNNEI.

This clonotype was counted only a few times. A much larger clone lies a single base off, so this may be a read error. V and J are TRBV15 and TRBJ2-7; 9 nucleotides line up with TRBD1. Germline V lookup: CDR1 LNHNV, CDR2 YYDKDF (reference sequence). Trimming cost V 9 bases and J 3 bases; bases outside gene matches: 6. The length of the CDR3 is 13 residues. This chain's CDR3 is CATEPGQGYEQYF. The DNA for the CDR3 is TGTGCCACTGAACCGGGACAGGGCTACGAGCAGTACTTC. Complete variable domain (other parts from reference TRBV15 and TRBJ2-7): DAMVIQNPRYQVTQFGKPVTLSCSQTLNHNVMYWYQQKSSQAPKLLFHYYDKDFNNEADTPDNFQSRRPNTSFCFLDIRSPGLGDTAMYLCATEPGQGYEQYFGPGTRLTVT.

As to this clonotype: The junction departs from the called germline gene at one end, perhaps through a read error. The chain uses TRBV9 and TRBJ1-1, with TRBD1 matching 7 bases. The CDR3 spans 14 residues. The germline gives CDR1 SGDLS, CDR2 YYNGEE. The CDR3 nucleotides are TGTGCCAGCAGTTACGACAGGGAGGACACTGAAGCTTTTTTT. Translated, it gives CASSYDREDTEAFF.

V and J are TRBV3-1 and TRBJ2-7; 7 bases are a match to TRBD1. The CDR3 totals 14 residues. Germline V gives CDR1 LGHDT, CDR2 YNNKEL (reference sequence). Trimming cost V 5 bases and J 5 bases; bases outside gene matches: 9. The CDR3 DNA sequence: TGTGCCAGCAGCTCCGGGACAGTCTTCAACGAGCAGTACTTC. Translating it yields CASSSGTVFNEQYF.